The entry that follows covers one TCR beta chain sequence. The sample belongs to a study of T cells after yellow fever vaccination. A universal primer site and UMIs were added as TCR cDNA was made by 5'RACE template switching. TCRdb re-called the 5' RACE reads with MiXCR, one entry per CDR3 protein. The sample gives more than 95,000 distinct CDR3 sequences, about 7.4% of which show up once; 2% to 3% is in the top ten. Germline V gives CDR1 MDHEN, CDR2 SYDVKM. Trimming left V 6 bases short and J 7 bases short, with 25 bases between. This CDR3 has 16 amino acids. Sequencing used CD4+ T cells sorted from PBMCs, obtained approximately 11 days after the first yellow fever vaccination. The receptor comes from a man between 18 and 29 years old who received the YFV17D yellow fever vaccine. This rearrangement joins TRBV28 to TRBJ2-7, with D unclear. CDR3 sequence reads: CASRSLGSLGFGEQYF. DNA for the CDR3: TGTGCCAGCAGAAGTTTGGGAAGTTTGGGTTTCGGAGAGCAGTACTTC.